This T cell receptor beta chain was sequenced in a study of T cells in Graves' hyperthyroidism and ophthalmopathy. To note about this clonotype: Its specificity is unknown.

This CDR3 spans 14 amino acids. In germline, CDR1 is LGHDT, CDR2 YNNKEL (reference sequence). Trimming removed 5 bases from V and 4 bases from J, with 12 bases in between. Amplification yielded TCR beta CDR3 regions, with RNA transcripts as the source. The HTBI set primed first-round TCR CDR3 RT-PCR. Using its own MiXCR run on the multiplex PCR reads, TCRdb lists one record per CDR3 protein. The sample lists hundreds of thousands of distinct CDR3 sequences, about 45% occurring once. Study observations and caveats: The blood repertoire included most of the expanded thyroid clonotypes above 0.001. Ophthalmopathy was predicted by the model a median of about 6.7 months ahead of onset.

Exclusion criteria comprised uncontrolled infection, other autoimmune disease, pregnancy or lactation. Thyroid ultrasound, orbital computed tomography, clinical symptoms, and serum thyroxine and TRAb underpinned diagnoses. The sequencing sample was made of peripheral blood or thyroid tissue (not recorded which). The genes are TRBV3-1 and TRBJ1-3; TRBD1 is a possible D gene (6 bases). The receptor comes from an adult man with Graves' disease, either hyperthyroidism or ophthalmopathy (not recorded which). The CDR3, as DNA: TGTGCCAGCAGCAACAGGGAGCACGGAAACACCATATATTTT. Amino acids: CASSNREHGNTIYF.